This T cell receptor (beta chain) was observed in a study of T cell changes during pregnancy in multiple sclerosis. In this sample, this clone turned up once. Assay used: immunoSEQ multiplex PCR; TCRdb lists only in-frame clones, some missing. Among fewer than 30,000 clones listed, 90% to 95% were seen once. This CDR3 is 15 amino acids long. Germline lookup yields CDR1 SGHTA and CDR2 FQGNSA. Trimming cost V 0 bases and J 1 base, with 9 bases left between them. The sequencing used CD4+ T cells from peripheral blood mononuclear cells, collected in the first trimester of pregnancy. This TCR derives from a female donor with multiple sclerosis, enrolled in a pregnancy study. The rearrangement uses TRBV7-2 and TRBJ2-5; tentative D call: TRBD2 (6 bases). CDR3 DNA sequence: TGTGCCAGCAGCTTAGCTTCGGGACTCCAAGAGACCCAGTACTTC. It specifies CASSLASGLQETQYF.